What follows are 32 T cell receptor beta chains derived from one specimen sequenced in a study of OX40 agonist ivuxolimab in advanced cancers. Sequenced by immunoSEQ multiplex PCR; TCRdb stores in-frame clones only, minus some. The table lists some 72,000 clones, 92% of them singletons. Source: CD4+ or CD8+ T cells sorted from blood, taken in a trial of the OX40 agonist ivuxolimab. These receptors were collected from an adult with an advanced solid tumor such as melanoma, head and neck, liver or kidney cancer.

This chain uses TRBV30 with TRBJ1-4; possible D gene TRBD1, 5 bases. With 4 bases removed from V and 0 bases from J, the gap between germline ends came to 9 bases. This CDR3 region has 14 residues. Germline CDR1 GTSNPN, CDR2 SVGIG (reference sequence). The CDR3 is CAWKRGPTNEKLFF. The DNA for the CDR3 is TGTGCCTGGAAAAGGGGCCCAACTAATGAAAAACTGTTTTTT.

CDR3 DNA: TGTGCCACCATGCGTCTGTTTGAAAATTATTACGAGCAGTACTTC. This translates into CATMRLFENYYEQYF. J is TRBJ2-7 and V is TRBV2; D unresolved. Germline lookup yields CDR1 SNHLY and CDR2 FYNNEI. The CDR3 has 15 amino acids. V was cut by 10 bases and J by 4 bases, with 23 bases left in between.

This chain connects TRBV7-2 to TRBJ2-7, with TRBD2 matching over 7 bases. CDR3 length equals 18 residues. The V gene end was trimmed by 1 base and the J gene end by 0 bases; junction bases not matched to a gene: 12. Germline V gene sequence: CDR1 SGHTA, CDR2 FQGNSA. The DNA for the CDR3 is TGTGCCAGCAGCTTAGGGGTCGGGCGCGGGAGTAACTCCTACGAGCAGTACTTC. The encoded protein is CASSLGVGRGSNSYEQYF.

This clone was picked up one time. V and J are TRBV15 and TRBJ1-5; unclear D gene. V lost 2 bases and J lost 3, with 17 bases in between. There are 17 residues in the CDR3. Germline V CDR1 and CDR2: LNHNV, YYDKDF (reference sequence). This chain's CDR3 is CATSRRSGQADNQPQHF. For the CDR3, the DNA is TGTGCCACCAGCAGACGATCCGGGCAGGCAGACAATCAGCCCCAGCATTTT.

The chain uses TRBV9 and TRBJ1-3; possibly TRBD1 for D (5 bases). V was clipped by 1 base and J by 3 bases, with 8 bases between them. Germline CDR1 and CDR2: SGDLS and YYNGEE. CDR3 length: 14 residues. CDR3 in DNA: TGTGCCAGCAGCGTATCGGGGGATGGAAACACCATATATTTT. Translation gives CASSVSGDGNTIYF.

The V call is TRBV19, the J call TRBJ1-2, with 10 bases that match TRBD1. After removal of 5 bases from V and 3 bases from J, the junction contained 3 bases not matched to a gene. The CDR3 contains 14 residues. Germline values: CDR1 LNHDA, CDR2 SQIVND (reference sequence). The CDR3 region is CASSVTGGDYGYTF. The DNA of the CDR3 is TGTGCCAGTAGTGTGACAGGGGGCGACTATGGCTACACCTTC.

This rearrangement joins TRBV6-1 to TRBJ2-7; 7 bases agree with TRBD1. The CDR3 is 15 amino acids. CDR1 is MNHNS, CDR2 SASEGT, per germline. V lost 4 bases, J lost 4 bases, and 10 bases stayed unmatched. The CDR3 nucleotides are TGTGCCAGCAGTGGGTATAGGGGGCGCGCTTACGAGCAGTACTTC. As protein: CASSGYRGRAYEQYF.

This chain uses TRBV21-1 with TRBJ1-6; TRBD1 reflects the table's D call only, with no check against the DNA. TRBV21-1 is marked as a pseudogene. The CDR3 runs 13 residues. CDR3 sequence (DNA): TGTGCCAGCAGCTCTAAGGGGAATTCACCCCTCCACTTT. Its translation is CASSSKGNSPLHF.

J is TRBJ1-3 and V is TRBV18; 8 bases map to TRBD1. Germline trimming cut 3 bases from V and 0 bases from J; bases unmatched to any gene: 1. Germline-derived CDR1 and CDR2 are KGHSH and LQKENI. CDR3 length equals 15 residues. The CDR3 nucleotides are TGTGCCAGCTCACCGGACAGGGTCTCTGGAAACACCATATATTTT. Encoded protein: CASSPDRVSGNTIYF.

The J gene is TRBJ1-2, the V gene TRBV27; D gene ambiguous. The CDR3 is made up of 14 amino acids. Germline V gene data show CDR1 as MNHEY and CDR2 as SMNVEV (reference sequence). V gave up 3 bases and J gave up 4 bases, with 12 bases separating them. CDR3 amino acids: CASSLRAFGYGYTF. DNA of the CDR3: TGTGCCAGCAGTTTGAGGGCTTTTGGCTATGGCTACACCTTC.

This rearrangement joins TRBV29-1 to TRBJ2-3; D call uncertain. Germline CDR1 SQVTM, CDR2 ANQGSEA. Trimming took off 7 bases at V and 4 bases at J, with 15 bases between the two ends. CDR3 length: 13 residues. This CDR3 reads CSARAATPDTQYF. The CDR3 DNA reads TGCAGCGCCCGTGCAGCGACCCCAGATACGCAGTATTTT.

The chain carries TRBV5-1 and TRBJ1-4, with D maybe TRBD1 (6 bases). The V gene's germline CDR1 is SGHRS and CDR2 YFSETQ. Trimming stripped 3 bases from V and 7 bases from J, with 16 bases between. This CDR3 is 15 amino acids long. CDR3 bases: TGCGCCAGCAGCTACTTTGGGGGCGCGGGTGAAAAACTGTTTTTT. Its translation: CASSYFGGAGEKLFF.

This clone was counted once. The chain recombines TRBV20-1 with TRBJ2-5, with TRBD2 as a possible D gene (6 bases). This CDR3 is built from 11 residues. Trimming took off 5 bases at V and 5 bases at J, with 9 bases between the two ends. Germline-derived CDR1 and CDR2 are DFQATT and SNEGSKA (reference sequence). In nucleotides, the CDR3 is TGCAGTGCTCCGGCGGGGGAGACCCAGTACTTC. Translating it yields CSAPAGETQYF.

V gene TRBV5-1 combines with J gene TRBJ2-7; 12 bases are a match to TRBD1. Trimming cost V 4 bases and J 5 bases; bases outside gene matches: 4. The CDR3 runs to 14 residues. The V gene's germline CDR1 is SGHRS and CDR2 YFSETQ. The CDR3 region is CASSPGTGGHEQYF. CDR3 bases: TGCGCCAGCAGCCCCGGGACAGGGGGCCACGAGCAGTACTTC. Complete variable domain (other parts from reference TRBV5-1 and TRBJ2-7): KAGVTQTPRYLIKTRGQQVTLSCSPISGHRSVSWYQQTPGQGLQFLFEYFSETQRNKGNFPGRFSGRQFSNSRSEMNVSTLELGDSALYLCASSPGTGGHEQYFGPGTRLTVT.

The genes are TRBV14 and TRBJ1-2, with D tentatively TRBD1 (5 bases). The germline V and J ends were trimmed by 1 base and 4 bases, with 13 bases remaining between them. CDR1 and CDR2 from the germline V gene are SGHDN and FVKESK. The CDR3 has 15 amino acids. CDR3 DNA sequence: TGTGCCAGCAGCCAAGCCGGGGCCACAATCTATGGCTACACCTTC. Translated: CASSQAGATIYGYTF. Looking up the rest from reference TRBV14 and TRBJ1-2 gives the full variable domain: EAGVTQFPSHSVIEKGQTVTLRCDPISGHDNLYWYRRVMGKEIKFLLHFVKESKQDESGMPNNRFLAERTGGTYSTLKVQPAELEDSGVYFCASSQAGATIYGYTFGSGTRLTVV.

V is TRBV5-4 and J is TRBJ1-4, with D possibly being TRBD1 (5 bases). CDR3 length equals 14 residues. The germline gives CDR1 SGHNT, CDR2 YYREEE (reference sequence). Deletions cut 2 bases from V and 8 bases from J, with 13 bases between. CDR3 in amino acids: CASSFHGAREKLFF. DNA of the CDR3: TGTGCCAGCAGCTTTCACGGGGCACGGGAAAAACTGTTTTTT.

The CDR3 sequence is CASSRQSGANVLTF. CDR3 bases: TGCGCCAGCAGTCGGCAGTCTGGGGCCAACGTCCTGACTTTC. V is TRBV23-1 and J is TRBJ2-6; D not certain. TRBV23-1 falls under the ORF class, with uncertain function. V was pared by 4 bases and J by 1 base, with 5 bases between. The CDR3 runs 14 residues.

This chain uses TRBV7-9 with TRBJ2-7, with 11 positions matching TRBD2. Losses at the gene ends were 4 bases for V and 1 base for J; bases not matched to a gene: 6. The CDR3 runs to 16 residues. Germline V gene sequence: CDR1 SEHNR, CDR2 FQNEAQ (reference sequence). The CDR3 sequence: CASSSPLAGESYEQYF. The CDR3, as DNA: TGTGCCAGCAGCTCCCCACTAGCGGGAGAATCCTACGAGCAGTACTTC.

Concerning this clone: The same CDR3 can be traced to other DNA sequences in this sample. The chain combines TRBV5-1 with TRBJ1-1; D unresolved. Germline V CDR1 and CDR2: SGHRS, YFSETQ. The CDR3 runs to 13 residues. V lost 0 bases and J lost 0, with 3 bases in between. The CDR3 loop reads CASSLGLNTEAFF. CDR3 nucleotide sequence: TGCGCCAGCAGCTTGGGCCTGAACACTGAAGCTTTCTTT.

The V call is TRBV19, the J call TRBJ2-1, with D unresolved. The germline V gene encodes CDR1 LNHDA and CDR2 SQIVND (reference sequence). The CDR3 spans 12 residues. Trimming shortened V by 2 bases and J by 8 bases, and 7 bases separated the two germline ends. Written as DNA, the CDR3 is TGTGCCAGTAGTATAACGGGTGATGAGCAGTTCTTC. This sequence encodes CASSITGDEQFF.

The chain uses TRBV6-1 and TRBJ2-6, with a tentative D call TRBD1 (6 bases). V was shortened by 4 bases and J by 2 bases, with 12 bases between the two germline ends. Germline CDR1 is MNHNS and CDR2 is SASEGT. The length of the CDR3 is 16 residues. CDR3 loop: CASSGARGTGANVLTF. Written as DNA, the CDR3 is TGTGCCAGCAGTGGGGCCAGGGGAACTGGGGCCAACGTCCTGACTTTC.

The CDR3 DNA reads TGTGCCAGCTCACCCCAGCGGGGGGGGATCTACGAGCAGTACTTC. This codes for CASSPQRGGIYEQYF. V usage is TRBV18 and J usage is TRBJ2-7, with 10 bases identical to TRBD2. The CDR3 is 15 amino acids. V lost 3 bases to trimming and J lost 3 bases; unmatched junction nucleotides: 5. In germline, CDR1 is KGHSH, CDR2 LQKENI.

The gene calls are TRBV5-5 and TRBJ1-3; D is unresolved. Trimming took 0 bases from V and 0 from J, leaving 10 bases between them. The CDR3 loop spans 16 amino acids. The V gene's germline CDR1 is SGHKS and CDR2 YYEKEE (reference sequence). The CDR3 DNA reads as TGTGCCAGCAGCTTGGGGCGGACGAGCTCTGGAAACACCATATATTTT. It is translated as CASSLGRTSSGNTIYF.

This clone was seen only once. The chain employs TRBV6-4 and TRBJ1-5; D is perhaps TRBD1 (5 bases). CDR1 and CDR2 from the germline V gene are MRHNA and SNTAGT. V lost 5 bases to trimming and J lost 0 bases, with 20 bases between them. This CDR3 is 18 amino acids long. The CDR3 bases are TGTGCCAGCAGTTGTTTCCGGGACGGACCGATTAGCAATCAGCCCCAGCATTTT. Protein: CASSCFRDGPISNQPQHF.

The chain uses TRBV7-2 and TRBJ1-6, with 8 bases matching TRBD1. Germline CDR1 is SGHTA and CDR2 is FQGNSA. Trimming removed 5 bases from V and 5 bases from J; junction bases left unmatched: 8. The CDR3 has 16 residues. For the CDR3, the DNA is TGTGCCAGCAGCACCTGGACAGGGAAGGATAATTCACCCCTCCACTTT. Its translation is CASSTWTGKDNSPLHF.

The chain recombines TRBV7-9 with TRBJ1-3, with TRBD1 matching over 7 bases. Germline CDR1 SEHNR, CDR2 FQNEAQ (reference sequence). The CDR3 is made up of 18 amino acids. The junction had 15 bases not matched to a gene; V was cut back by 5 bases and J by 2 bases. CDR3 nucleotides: TGTGCCAGCAGCACGACGCCGACAGGGCGGTCTGCTGGAAACACCATATATTTT. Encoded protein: CASSTTPTGRSAGNTIYF. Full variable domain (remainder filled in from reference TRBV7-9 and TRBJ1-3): DTGVSQNPRHKITKRGQNVTFRCDPISEHNRLYWYRQTLGQGPEFLTYFQNEAQLEKSRLLSDRFSAERPKGSFSTLEIQRTEQGDSAMYLCASSTTPTGRSAGNTIYFGEGSWLTVV.

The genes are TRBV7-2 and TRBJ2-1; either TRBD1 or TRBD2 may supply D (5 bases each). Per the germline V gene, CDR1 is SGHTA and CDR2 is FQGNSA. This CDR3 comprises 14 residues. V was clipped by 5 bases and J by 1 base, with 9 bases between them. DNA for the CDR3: TGTGCCAGCAGCCGTGGGGGATCCTACAATGAGCAGTTCTTC. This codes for CASSRGGSYNEQFF.

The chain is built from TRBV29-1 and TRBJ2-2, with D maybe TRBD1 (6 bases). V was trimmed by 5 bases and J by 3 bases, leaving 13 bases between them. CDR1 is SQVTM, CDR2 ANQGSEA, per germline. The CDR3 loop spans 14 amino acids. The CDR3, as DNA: TGCAGCGTTCACAGGGATGGGGACACCGGGGAGCTGTTTTTT. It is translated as CSVHRDGDTGELFF.

The CDR3 reads CASSEGSLSPTEAFF. The DNA for the CDR3 is TGTGCCAGCAGTGAAGGCTCTCTCTCCCCCACTGAAGCTTTCTTT. The V and J genes are TRBV6-1 and TRBJ1-1; D is undetermined. V was cut by 1 base and J by 4 bases, with 13 bases left in between. Per the germline V gene, CDR1 is MNHNS and CDR2 is SASEGT. The CDR3 runs to 15 residues.

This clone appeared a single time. CDR3 coding DNA: TGTGCCAGCACTAAAGGGCGGGGGACCGGGGAGCTGTTTTTT. Residues: CASTKGRGTGELFF. The chain links TRBV6-5 to TRBJ2-2, with 7 positions matching TRBD2. The length of the CDR3 is 14 residues. CDR1 MNHEY and CDR2 SVGAGI come from the germline V gene. V lost 7 bases and J lost 5; bases outside the gene matches: 7.

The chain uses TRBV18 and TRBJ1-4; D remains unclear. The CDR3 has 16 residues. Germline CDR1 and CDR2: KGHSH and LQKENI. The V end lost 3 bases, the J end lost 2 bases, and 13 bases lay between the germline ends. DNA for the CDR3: TGTGCCAGCTCACCTCCGGACCCAGCGACTAATGAAAAACTGTTTTTT. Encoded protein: CASSPPDPATNEKLFF.

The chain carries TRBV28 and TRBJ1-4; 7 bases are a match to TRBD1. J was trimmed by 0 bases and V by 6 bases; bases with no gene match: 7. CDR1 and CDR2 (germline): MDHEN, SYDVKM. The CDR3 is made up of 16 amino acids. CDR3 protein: CASRPDRRTTNEKLFF. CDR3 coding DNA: TGTGCCAGCAGACCGGACAGGAGAACAACTAATGAAAAACTGTTTTTT.